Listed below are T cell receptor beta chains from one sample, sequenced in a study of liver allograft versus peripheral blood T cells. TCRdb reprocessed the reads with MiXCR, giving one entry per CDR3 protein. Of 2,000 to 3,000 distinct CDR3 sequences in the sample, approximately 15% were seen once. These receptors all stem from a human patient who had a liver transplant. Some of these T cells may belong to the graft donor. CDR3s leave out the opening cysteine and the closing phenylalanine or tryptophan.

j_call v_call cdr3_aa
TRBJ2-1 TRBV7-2 ASSLSRQGNEQF
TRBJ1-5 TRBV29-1 SVGEKGQPQH
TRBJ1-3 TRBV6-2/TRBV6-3 ASRRSANTIY
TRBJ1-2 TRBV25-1 ASSARTGQASYGYT
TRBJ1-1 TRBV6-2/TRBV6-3 ASSYTGNTEAF
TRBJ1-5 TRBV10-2 ASSGSLIGQPQH
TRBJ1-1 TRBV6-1 ASILGGDTEAF
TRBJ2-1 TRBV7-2 ASSLGSSSYNEQF
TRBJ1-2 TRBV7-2 ASSRDRDRYG
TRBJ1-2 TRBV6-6 ASSYGDRGYGYT
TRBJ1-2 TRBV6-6 ASSYVVVGLNYGYT
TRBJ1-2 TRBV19 ASSVGQPTNYGYT
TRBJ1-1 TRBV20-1 SAPRNTEAF
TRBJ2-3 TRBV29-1 STGEREGVY
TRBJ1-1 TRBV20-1 SAPDRGRTEAF
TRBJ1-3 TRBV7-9 ASSIQGGSGNTIY
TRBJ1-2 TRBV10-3 AISESRDYT